The following is a T cell receptor (beta chain) sequence with its context. These data come from a study of Ad26.COV2.S vaccination and SARS-CoV-2 variants. At the level of the study: Sample donor was a member of the COV1001 Ad26.COV2.S trial arm. By the intramuscular route, Ad26.COV2.S was given once, or twice 56 days apart.

Assay used: immunoSEQ multiplex PCR; TCRdb lists only in-frame clones, some missing. The data show roughly 460,000 clones, with roughly nine tenths seen just once and 1.5% to 2% held by the top ten. This CDR3 spans 11 amino acids. J gave up 6 bases and V 5 bases, and 0 bases lay outside the gene matches. The sample's treatment: around 19 received Ad26.COV2.S at low or high dose, single or two shots; several received placebo; per-sample allocation not given. The samples date from day 63 after the first vaccine or placebo injection. Immunization relied on an Ad26 vector, which expressed Wuhan-strain SARS-CoV-2 spike.

This clonotype originated in a person between 18 and 65 years old who received the Ad26.COV2.S COVID-19 vaccine or a placebo. Material: peripheral blood, obtained in a trial of Ad26.COV2.S vaccine versus placebo. The chain employs TRBV12-3 or TRBV12-4 and TRBJ1-1; 7 bases fit TRBD1. CDR3 loop: CASSQGAEAFF. CDR3 in DNA: TGTGCCAGCAGTCAGGGGGCTGAAGCTTTCTTT.